The 16 T cell receptor beta chains presented below share a single source sample, sequenced in a study of low-dose radiotherapy and immunotherapy resistance in tumors. Gene-specific TRAV and TRBV primers were used for first-strand cDNA, covering alpha and beta chains. Amplification, which lasted 20 to 25 PCR cycles, used a constant-region primer and V-primer adapter to amplify TCRs. TCRdb processed the reads anew with MiXCR; each CDR3 protein has one entry. The sample carries some 94,000 distinct CDR3 sequences, 20% to 25% recorded once. Described time point: after trial treatment. Treatment specified: LDRT plus nivolumab, ipilimumab, low-dose cyclophosphamide and aspirin (RACIN trial). The sample consisted of PBMCs, taken after low-dose radiotherapy plus immunotherapy. These receptors were obtained from a female donor with ovarian cancer.

This clonotype was counted many times. This CDR3 is CASSRSGMGAFF. For the CDR3, the DNA is TGTGCCAGCAGCCGTTCGGGAATGGGGGCTTTCTTT. The rearrangement links TRBV3-1 to TRBJ1-1; D is unresolved. CDR3 size: 12 residues. Germline V gives CDR1 LGHDT, CDR2 YNNKEL (reference sequence). With 4 bases removed from V and 11 bases from J, the gap between germline ends came to 14 bases.

This clonotype was seen repeatedly, ten times or more. This sequence joins TRBV11-2 and TRBJ2-1; D tentatively reads TRBD1 or TRBD2 (6 bases each). This CDR3 is built from 17 residues. Germline V gene lookup returns CDR1 SGHAT and CDR2 FQNNGV. With 1 base removed from V and 1 base from J, the gap between germline ends came to 14 bases. The CDR3 reads CASSLGGGQGSYNEQFF. For the CDR3, the DNA is TGTGCCAGCAGCTTAGGTGGGGGGCAGGGTTCCTACAATGAGCAGTTCTTC.

This clonotype was recorded at least ten times. CDR3: CASSLNLAGGRRNEQYF. The DNA for the CDR3 is TGTGCCAGCAGCCTAAATCTAGCGGGGGGCCGAAGGAACGAGCAGTACTTC. This sequence joins TRBV3-1 and TRBJ2-7; 11 bases are a match to TRBD2. The junction had 13 bases not matched to a gene; V was cut back by 4 bases and J by 5 bases. CDR1 and CDR2 from the germline V gene are LGHDT and YNNKEL (reference sequence). The CDR3 is 17 amino acids.

This chain joins TRBV10-3 and TRBJ2-5; 7 bases fit TRBD1. The V gene's germline CDR1 is ENHRY and CDR2 SYGVKD. V was pared by 11 bases and J by 1 base, with 4 bases of the junction left unmatched. The CDR3 sequence is 12 residues long. The CDR3 sequence is CAAGDSQETQYF. Written as DNA, the CDR3 is TGTGCCGCCGGGGACAGCCAAGAGACCCAGTACTTC.

For this clonotype: A far larger clone is one base from this, pointing to a likely read error. The V and J genes are TRBV5-3 and TRBJ2-7; TRBD2 matches 8 bases. TRBV5-3 is an ORF for which the function is uncertain. Unmatched junction bases numbered 7, after V lost 8 bases and J lost 0 bases. The length of the CDR3 is 14 residues. The CDR3, as DNA: TGTGCCAGCAGGGTAGCGGGGAGCTCCTACGAGCAGTACTTC. It codes for CASRVAGSSYEQYF.

This clonotype was found many times. V is TRBV24-1 and J is TRBJ2-3; 7 bases map to TRBD2. CDR3 length: 13 amino acids. Germline V gene lookup returns CDR1 KGHDR and CDR2 SFDVKD. Trimming removed 5 bases from V and 5 bases from J; junction bases left unmatched: 3. The CDR3 nucleotides read TGTGCCACCAGTGCCGCGGGAGTAGATACGCAGTATTTT. Amino acid sequence: CATSAAGVDTQYF.

The table lists this clonotype with a few counts. The V and J genes are TRBV5-1 and TRBJ2-1; 14 bases map to TRBD2. With 4 bases clipped from V and 10 bases from J, the junction kept 10 bases outside the gene matches. Germline lookup yields CDR1 SGHRS and CDR2 YFSETQ. CDR3 size: 16 residues. CDR3 sequence: CASSPGGLAGGREQFF. As DNA, the CDR3 is TGCGCCAGCAGCCCCGGCGGACTAGCGGGAGGTCGGGAGCAGTTCTTC. Full variable domain (rest looked up from reference TRBV5-1 and TRBJ2-1): KAGVTQTPRYLIKTRGQQVTLSCSPISGHRSVSWYQQTPGQGLQFLFEYFSETQRNKGNFPGRFSGRQFSNSRSEMNVSTLELGDSALYLCASSPGGLAGGREQFFGPGTRLTVL.

With respect to this clonotype: A read error likely explains this, since a far larger clone differs by one base. The gene calls are TRBV6-8 and TRBJ1-4, with 10 nucleotides matching TRBD1. The CDR3 totals 13 residues. From germline, CDR1 is MNHGY and CDR2 SAAAGT. The CDR3: CASTDRGNAELLF. In nucleotides, the CDR3 is TGTGCCAGCACGGACAGGGGGAATGCGGAACTGCTTTTT.

J is TRBJ2-3 and V is TRBV20-1; 7 positions agree with TRBD2. V shed 1 base, J shed 2 bases, and the junction held 6 bases outside the gene matches. The CDR3 contains 15 residues. Per germline, CDR1 DFQATT and CDR2 SNEGSKA (reference sequence). The CDR3 here is CSARAGLGPTDTQYF. CDR3 in DNA: TGCAGTGCTAGAGCAGGACTAGGTCCCACAGATACGCAGTATTTT.

The sample holds one count of this clonotype. It differs at one base from a far larger clone, so likely a read error. The chain uses TRBV7-8 and TRBJ2-1; TRBD2 might be the D (5 bases). The CDR3 runs to 15 residues. Germline V lookup: CDR1 SGHVS, CDR2 FQNEAQ. V gave up 6 bases and J gave up 5 bases, with 17 bases separating them. CDR3 nucleotide sequence: TGTGCCAGCAGAAGCTTAGGGAGCGGTGACAATGAGCAGTTCTTC. It specifies CASRSLGSGDNEQFF.

This rearrangement joins TRBV7-9 to TRBJ2-1; D unresolved. V was cut by 6 bases and J by 5 bases, with 11 bases left in between. There are 13 residues in the CDR3. The germline CDR1 and CDR2 sequences are SEHNR and FQNEAQ (reference sequence). CDR3 residues: CASRPLDHNEQFF. CDR3 bases: TGTGCCAGCAGGCCTCTAGACCACAATGAGCAGTTCTTC.

This clonotype was observed many times. The chain recombines TRBV18 with TRBJ2-3; a possible D gene is TRBD2 (5 bases). This CDR3 spans 14 amino acids. The V gene's germline CDR1 is KGHSH and CDR2 LQKENI. Trimming took off 2 bases at V and 5 bases at J, with 11 bases between the two ends. CDR3 sequence reads: CASSPYLGGDTQYF. The DNA for the CDR3 is TGTGCCAGCTCACCATATCTAGGAGGAGATACGCAGTATTTT.

This clonotype occurred many times. V is TRBV11-3 and J is TRBJ2-1; tentative D call: TRBD1 (6 bases). The germline V gene encodes CDR1 SGHNT and CDR2 YENEEA. V lost 3 bases and J lost 7, with 10 bases in between. The CDR3 length is 13 residues. CDR3 DNA sequence: TGTGCCAGCAGCTTGGGGGCCGCGAATGAGCAGTTCTTC. Amino acid sequence: CASSLGAANEQFF.

This clonotype was counted at least ten times. The V call is TRBV11-2, the J call TRBJ1-2, with no clear D. The CDR3 is made up of 13 amino acids. In germline, CDR1 is SGHAT, CDR2 FQNNGV. V gave up 6 bases and J gave up 4 bases, with 12 bases separating them. As DNA, the CDR3 is TGTGCCAGCAGTTATGTCCGGAGCTATGGCTACACCTTC. The encoded protein is CASSYVRSYGYTF.

Comment on this clonotype: This clone may be a read error of a much larger clone one base away. This chain connects TRBV28 to TRBJ2-7; D is ambiguous. CDR1 MDHEN and CDR2 SYDVKM come from the germline V gene. This CDR3 contains 14 residues. CDR3 nucleotides: TGTGCCAGCGGTTTATGGGTTGACTCCTACGAGCAGTACTTC. It yields the protein CASGLWVDSYEQYF.

This clonotype came up many times. The chain joins TRBV24-1 to TRBJ2-1; 9 nucleotides match TRBD2. CDR3 length: 14 residues. Germline CDR1 KGHDR, CDR2 SFDVKD. Germline trimming cut 3 bases from V and 6 bases from J; bases unmatched to any gene: 2. The CDR3, as DNA: TGTGCCACCAGTGATCGTAGCGGGAGCAATGAGCAGTTCTTC. Translation gives CATSDRSGSNEQFF.